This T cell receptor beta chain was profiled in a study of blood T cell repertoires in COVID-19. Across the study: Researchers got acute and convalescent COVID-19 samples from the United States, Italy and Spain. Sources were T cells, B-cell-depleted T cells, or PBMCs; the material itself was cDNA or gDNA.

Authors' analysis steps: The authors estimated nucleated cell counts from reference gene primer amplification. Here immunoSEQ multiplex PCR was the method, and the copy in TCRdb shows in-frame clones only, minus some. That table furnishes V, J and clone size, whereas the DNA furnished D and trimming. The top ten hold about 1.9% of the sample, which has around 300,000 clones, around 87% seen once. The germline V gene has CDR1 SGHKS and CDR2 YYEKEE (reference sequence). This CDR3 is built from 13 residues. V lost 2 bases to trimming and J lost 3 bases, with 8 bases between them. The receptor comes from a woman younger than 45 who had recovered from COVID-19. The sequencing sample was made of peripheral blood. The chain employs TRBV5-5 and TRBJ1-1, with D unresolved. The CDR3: CASSFNKDTEAFF. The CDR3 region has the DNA TGTGCCAGCAGCTTTAACAAAGACACTGAAGCTTTCTTT.